This TCR beta chain came from a study of blood T cell repertoires in COVID-19. Study at large: The United States, Italy and Spain were the sources of the acute and convalescent COVID-19 samples. PBMCs, B-cell-depleted T cells, or T cells were the source of the cDNA or gDNA that made up the material.

While infection was still active, Seattle patients were enrolled and then followed longitudinally. Authors' methods: Estimation of nucleated cell counts relied on the amplification of reference gene primers. The table came from immunoSEQ multiplex PCR; TCRdb's copy has only in-frame clones and leaves some out. D and trimming were read from the DNA, whereas the V and J calls and clone size are those reported in that table. Of some 110,000 clones listed, less than 80% are singletons. This CDR3 comprises 14 residues. Trimming took off 11 bases at V and 3 bases at J, with 17 bases between the two ends. CDR1 is MDHEN, CDR2 SYDVKM, per germline.

What was sequenced was peripheral blood. The TCR comes from a man aged 80 or over with COVID-19, enrolled during active disease. The rearrangement uses TRBV28 and TRBJ1-5, with D possibly TRBD1 on 5 matching bases. CDR3 sequence (DNA): TGTGCCGCGTCAGGGCAGGGTCACAATCAGCCCCAGCATTTT. As protein: CAASGQGHNQPQHF.